The 27 T cell receptor beta chains reported below all come from one sample, sequenced in a study of blood T cell repertoires in COVID-19. Libraries were prepared by immunoSEQ multiplex PCR; TCRdb keeps only in-frame clonotypes and omits some of them. This table has 150,000 to 200,000 clones, about three quarters appearing once. The specimen sequenced was peripheral blood. The receptors derive from a man in his 70s with acute or convalescent COVID-19.

This clone was seen a handful of times. The chain's CDR3 is CASRPTNTGELFF. The CDR3 DNA reads TGTGCCAGCAGACCTACTAACACCGGGGAGCTGTTTTTT. This chain connects TRBV27 to TRBJ2-2; D ambiguous. The CDR3 is 13 residues long. Trimming cost V 6 bases and J 2 bases, with 7 bases left between them. Germline assignment: CDR1 MNHEY and CDR2 SMNVEV (reference sequence).

This clone was seen only once. The rearrangement links TRBV4-3 to TRBJ1-2, with a weak D call TRBD1 (5 bases). The CDR3 consists of 13 residues. Germline V gene lookup returns CDR1 LGHNA and CDR2 YSLEER. V was cut by 4 bases and J by 7 bases, with 13 bases left in between. The CDR3 region has the DNA TGCGCCAGCAGCCCCCGACCGGGGGGTGGCTACACCTTC. It encodes CASSPRPGGGYTF.

The chain employs TRBV5-1 and TRBJ1-4; D is possibly TRBD1 (5 bases). With 0 bases removed from V and 5 bases from J, the gap between germline ends came to 5 bases. The CDR3 spans 13 residues. Germline CDR1 SGHRS, CDR2 YFSETQ. In DNA, the CDR3 is TGCGCCAGCAGCTTGGGGACAAATGAAAAACTGTTTTTT. This encodes CASSLGTNEKLFF.

The chain is built from TRBV7-3 and TRBJ2-1, with TRBD2 matching over 13 bases. V lost 1 base to trimming and J lost 6 bases; unmatched junction nucleotides: 3. The CDR3 contains 16 residues. Germline CDR1 reads SGHTA; CDR2 reads FQGTGA. The DNA for the CDR3 is TGTGCCAGCAGCTTAAACGGACTAGCGGGAGTCAATGAGCAGTTCTTC. This translates into CASSLNGLAGVNEQFF.

V usage is TRBV19 and J usage is TRBJ2-1; tentatively, D is TRBD1 (6 bases). Germline V gives CDR1 LNHDA, CDR2 SQIVND (reference sequence). The CDR3 loop spans 14 amino acids. V was pared by 1 base and J by 3 bases, with 7 bases between. CDR3: CASSIGTVYNEQFF. CDR3 in DNA: TGTGCCAGTAGTATAGGGACAGTCTACAATGAGCAGTTCTTC.

The chain carries TRBV10-2 and TRBJ2-3; 13 bases agree with TRBD2. Looked up from germline, CDR1 is WSHSY and CDR2 is SAAADI. With V trimmed by 4 bases and J by 3 bases, 1 base remained unmatched. The length of the CDR3 is 15 residues. The CDR3 DNA sequence: TGCGCCAGCAGTGGGACTAGCGGGGGTACAGATACGCAGTATTTT. This encodes CASSGTSGGTDTQYF.

The CDR3 here is CATSRGDRGSEDTQYF. The CDR3 DNA reads TGTGCCACCAGCAGAGGGGATCGCGGGAGTGAAGATACGCAGTATTTT. The chain is built from TRBV15 and TRBJ2-3; 7 bases align to TRBD2. V was clipped by 1 base and J by 5 bases; unmatched bases: 9. CDR3 length: 16 residues. Germline V gene sequence: CDR1 LNHNV, CDR2 YYDKDF (reference sequence). The entire variable domain, with the rest obtained from reference TRBV15 and TRBJ2-3, is as follows: DAMVIQNPRYQVTQFGKPVTLSCSQTLNHNVMYWYQQKSSQAPKLLFHYYDKDFNNEADTPDNFQSRRPNTSFCFLDIRSPGLGDTAMYLCATSRGDRGSEDTQYFGPGTRLTVL.

This chain links TRBV10-3 with TRBJ1-1; D is undetermined. CDR1 ENHRY and CDR2 SYGVKD come from the germline V gene. Trimming took off 4 bases at V and 3 bases at J, with 6 bases between the two ends. The CDR3 sequence is 12 residues long. This CDR3 is CAISGRDTEAFF. CDR3 DNA sequence: TGTGCCATCAGTGGCCGGGACACTGAAGCTTTCTTT.

The J gene is TRBJ1-2, the V gene TRBV10-3, with 9 bases that match TRBD1. V shed 6 bases, J shed 4 bases, and the junction held 3 bases outside the gene matches. This CDR3 has 13 residues. CDR1 ENHRY and CDR2 SYGVKD come from the germline V gene. Here the CDR3 DNA reads TGTGCCATCAGCCCGGGACAGGGCTATGGCTACACCTTC. Its translation: CAISPGQGYGYTF.

V is TRBV16 and J is TRBJ1-2, with unresolved D. The V end was cut by 0 bases, the J end by 7 bases, with 9 bases between. Germline lookup yields CDR1 KGHSY and CDR2 FQNENV. The CDR3 is 13 residues long. CDR3 sequence reads: CASSQSSGGGYTF. For the CDR3, the DNA is TGTGCCAGCAGCCAATCTTCAGGAGGTGGCTACACCTTC.

The chain links TRBV9 to TRBJ2-1; D might be TRBD2 (6 bases). Deletions cut 3 bases from V and 9 bases from J, with 7 bases between. The CDR3 extends over 11 amino acids. Germline V lookup: CDR1 SGDLS, CDR2 YYNGEE. CDR3 coding DNA: TGTGCCAGCAGCGCGGGAGTTGAGCAGTTCTTC. Translation: CASSAGVEQFF.

The chain carries TRBV18 and TRBJ1-2; 7 bases are shared with TRBD1. V gave up 1 base and J gave up 7 bases; unmatched junction bases: 3. This CDR3 is 13 amino acids long. Germline V gives CDR1 KGHSH, CDR2 LQKENI. This CDR3 reads CASSPRTGTGYTF. In DNA form, the CDR3 reads TGTGCCAGCTCACCACGGACAGGAACTGGCTACACCTTC.

The chain joins TRBV28 to TRBJ2-1; 8 bases fit TRBD2. The length of the CDR3 is 12 residues. Germline V gene data show CDR1 as MDHEN and CDR2 as SYDVKM. Germline trimming cut 7 bases from V and 13 bases from J; bases unmatched to any gene: 9. This chain's CDR3 is CASTSLSGSQFF. The CDR3 nucleotides are TGTGCCAGCACCTCTCTGAGCGGGAGTCAGTTCTTC.

The table lists this clone with a count of one. The rearrangement uses TRBV6-4 and TRBJ2-5; 8 positions agree with TRBD2. Germline-derived CDR1 and CDR2 are MRHNA and SNTAGT. The CDR3 consists of 19 residues. V shed 2 bases, J shed 5 bases, and the junction held 19 bases outside the gene matches. Written as DNA, the CDR3 is TGTGCCAGCAGTGACACATTCGGGAGGGCCGGGTTTAGGGTGGAGACCCAGTACTTC. This encodes CASSDTFGRAGFRVETQYF.

V is TRBV6-5 and J is TRBJ2-1, with 13 bases that match TRBD2. V shed 6 bases, J shed 7 bases, and the junction held 6 bases outside the gene matches. The CDR3 loop spans 15 amino acids. Germline CDR1 reads MNHEY; CDR2 reads SVGAGI. This CDR3 reads CASRPPGLAGNEQFF. DNA of the CDR3: TGTGCCAGCAGACCACCGGGACTAGCGGGAAATGAGCAGTTCTTC.

The chain is built from TRBV4-2 and TRBJ2-1, with TRBD1 as a possible D gene (5 bases). The V end lost 2 bases, the J end lost 5 bases, and 13 bases lay between the germline ends. Germline V gene lookup returns CDR1 LGHNA and CDR2 YNFKEQ. The CDR3 contains 15 residues. The CDR3, as DNA: TGTGCCAGCAGCCAACTGCAGGGAATCCACAATGAGCAGTTCTTC. It yields the protein CASSQLQGIHNEQFF.

This rearrangement joins TRBV18 to TRBJ1-1, with D possibly TRBD1 on 6 matching bases. Germline lookup yields CDR1 KGHSH and CDR2 LQKENI. CDR3 length: 15 residues. V shed 6 bases and J shed 5 bases, with 19 bases lying between them. The DNA of the CDR3 is TGTGCCAGCTCGCTCCAACAGGGAATTCGTACTGAAGCTTTCTTT. This encodes CASSLQQGIRTEAFF.

DNA of the CDR3: TGTGCCAGCAGTTCGGGGGGCGGGCGGTCCGGCTACACCTTC. The encoded protein is CASSSGGGRSGYTF. The rearrangement links TRBV6-5 to TRBJ1-2; D perhaps matches TRBD1 (6 bases). Trimming stripped 4 bases from V and 8 bases from J, with 17 bases between. The CDR3 spans 14 residues. The germline V gene has CDR1 MNHEY and CDR2 SVGAGI.

CDR3 sequence reads: CASYRGDDTEAFF. CDR3 DNA: TGTGCCAGTTACAGGGGAGATGACACTGAAGCTTTCTTT. The chain employs TRBV6-5 and TRBJ1-1; 7 bases match TRBD1. J lost 3 bases, V lost 9 bases, and 7 bases had no gene match. Germline V gives CDR1 MNHEY, CDR2 SVGAGI. The CDR3 is made up of 13 amino acids.

The J gene is TRBJ2-3, the V gene TRBV5-1; 9 nucleotides agree with TRBD1. Germline-derived CDR1 and CDR2 are SGHRS and YFSETQ. This CDR3 is 16 amino acids long. V trimming: 0 bases; J trimming: 5 bases; junction bases outside the gene matches: 7. The CDR3 nucleotides read TGCGCCAGCAGCTTGGCCGGTGACAGGGGGGGAGATACGCAGTATTTT. It translates to CASSLAGDRGGDTQYF.

The chain carries TRBV7-9 and TRBJ2-3; D gene unclear. CDR1 is SEHNR and CDR2 is FQNEAQ in the germline V gene (reference sequence). V lost 5 bases, J lost 4 bases, and 7 bases lay in between. CDR3 length: 12 amino acids. The CDR3 sequence is CASSDRADTQYF. Here the CDR3 DNA reads TGTGCCAGCAGCGACCGGGCAGATACGCAGTATTTT.

This clone was seen a single time. The chain uses TRBV15 and TRBJ1-4; D unclear. Trimming cost V 3 bases and J 2 bases, with 7 bases left between them. The CDR3 is made up of 14 amino acids. Germline values: CDR1 LNHNV, CDR2 YYDKDF (reference sequence). CDR3 DNA sequence: TGTGCCACCAGCAGCGGCGGCACTAATGAAAAACTGTTTTTT. The encoded protein is CATSSGGTNEKLFF.

V and J are TRBV19 and TRBJ2-1; 8 bases match TRBD2. The CDR3 is 16 residues long. V gave up 1 base and J gave up 2 bases; unmatched junction bases: 4. Looked up from germline, CDR1 is LNHDA and CDR2 is SQIVND (reference sequence). The CDR3 DNA reads TGTGCCAGTAGTATAGTTGGAGCGGGGGCCTACAATGAGCAGTTCTTC. It yields the protein CASSIVGAGAYNEQFF.

V is TRBV24-1 and J is TRBJ1-1, with 7 bases aligning to TRBD1. Germline V gene lookup returns CDR1 KGHDR and CDR2 SFDVKD. The CDR3 covers 15 residues. Trimming cost V 4 bases and J 5 bases; bases outside gene matches: 9. In DNA form, the CDR3 reads TGTGCCACCAGTGAGAATACAGGGGTTGGAACTGAAGCTTTCTTT. Translating it yields CATSENTGVGTEAFF.

The chain couples TRBV5-1 to TRBJ2-7; TRBD2 matches at 8 bases. V lost 0 bases to trimming and J lost 0 bases; unmatched junction nucleotides: 8. In germline, CDR1 is SGHRS, CDR2 YFSETQ. This CDR3 has 17 residues. The CDR3 region has the DNA TGCGCCAGCAGCTTGGACCGGCGGGGGGCTGTCTCCTACGAGCAGTACTTC. As protein: CASSLDRRGAVSYEQYF.

In this sample, this clone turned up a few times. V gene TRBV7-7 combines with J gene TRBJ2-7; D may be TRBD1 (6 bases). There are 14 residues in the CDR3. Germline CDR1 SSHAT, CDR2 FNYEAQ (reference sequence). V lost 1 base, J lost 4 bases, and 11 bases lay in between. The CDR3 coding sequence is TGTGCCAGCAGCTTAGAACAGGGCGGGTACGAGCAGTACTTC. This sequence encodes CASSLEQGGYEQYF.

This clone was detected once. The chain is built from TRBV19 and TRBJ1-1, with 8 bases matching TRBD1. CDR3 length equals 14 residues. Trimming cost V 6 bases and J 1 base; bases outside gene matches: 4. Germline values: CDR1 LNHDA, CDR2 SQIVND (reference sequence). CDR3 protein: CASRIDRGNTEAFF. The CDR3 DNA reads as TGTGCCAGTAGAATTGACAGGGGGAACACTGAAGCTTTCTTT.